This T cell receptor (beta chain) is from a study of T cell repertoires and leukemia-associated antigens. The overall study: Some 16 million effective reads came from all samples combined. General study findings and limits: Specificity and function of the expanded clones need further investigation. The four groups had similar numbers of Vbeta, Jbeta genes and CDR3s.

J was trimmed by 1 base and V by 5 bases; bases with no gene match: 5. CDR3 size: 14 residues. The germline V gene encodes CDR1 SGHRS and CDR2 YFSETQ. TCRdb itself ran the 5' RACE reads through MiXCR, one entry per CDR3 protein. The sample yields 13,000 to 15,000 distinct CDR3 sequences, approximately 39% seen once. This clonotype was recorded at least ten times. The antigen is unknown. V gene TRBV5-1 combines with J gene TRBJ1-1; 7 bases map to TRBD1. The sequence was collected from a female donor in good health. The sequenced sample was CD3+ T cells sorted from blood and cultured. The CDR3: CASRGDRANTEAFF. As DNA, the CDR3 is TGCGCCAGCAGAGGAGACAGGGCGAACACTGAAGCTTTCTTT.